This T cell receptor beta chain was identified during a study of identical twins. Germline V gene data show CDR1 as ENHRY and CDR2 as SYGVKD. V shed 11 bases and J 5 bases; nucleotides not matched to a gene: 13. The CDR3 loop spans 15 amino acids. Healthy Caucasians provided all donations. The table lists this clonotype with a few counts. As yet, its antigen is unknown. Study conclusions and caveats: Fewer insertions characterized abundant cord blood beta clonotypes, whereas memory repertoires showed none. Researchers reported excess low generation probability among twin-shared out-of-frame alpha sequences.

TCRdb analysed the 5' RACE reads with MiXCR anew, one entry per CDR3 protein. The sample lists 280,000 or so distinct CDR3 sequences, 6.5% to 9.5% occurring once. These data also featured in a second study, about yellow fever vaccine responses in identical twins. Per that paper: The T cell response to vaccination in identical twins was reportedly partly convergent and partly personalized.

This chain connects TRBV10-3 to TRBJ2-1, with 9 positions matching TRBD1. This clonotype was sampled from a woman aged 18-29 years in good health. The sample comprised memory (CD45RO+) T cells sorted from blood. The DNA of the CDR3 is TGTGCCCTCGGTGGGGCGGGACAGGGAGACAATGAGCAGTTCTTC. Its protein product is CALGGAGQGDNEQFF.